The 11 T cell receptor beta chains presented below share a single source sample, sequenced in a study of shared clonotypes between healthy human individuals. Assay used: immunoSEQ multiplex PCR; TCRdb lists only in-frame clones, some missing. The profile shows some 2.1 million clones, 85% to 95% of them singletons. Sample: naive CD4+ T cells sorted from blood. The subset: CD45RA+ positively selected. The receptor set was obtained from a man in his late teens or twenties in good health.

The rearrangement uses TRBV5-6 and TRBJ2-7; 8 positions match TRBD1. The CDR3 extends over 13 amino acids. Germline values: CDR1 SGHDT, CDR2 YYEEEE. The trim removed 2 bases at V and 6 bases at J, leaving 4 bases unmatched. CDR3 nucleotide sequence: TGTGCCAGCAGCTTCAGTACAGGGGGCGAGCAGTACTTC. Translated: CASSFSTGGEQYF. Full variable domain (rest looked up from reference TRBV5-6 and TRBJ2-7): DAGVTQSPTHLIKTRGQQVTLRCSPKSGHDTVSWYQQALGQGPQFIFQYYEEEERQRGNFPDRFSGHQFPNYSSELNVNALLLGDSALYLCASSFSTGGEQYFGPGTRLTVT.

This clone was detected once. The rearrangement links TRBV11-3 to TRBJ2-2; 8 bases are shared with TRBD1. The CDR3 totals 15 residues. Germline V gene sequence: CDR1 SGHNT, CDR2 YENEEA. The V gene end was trimmed by 0 bases and the J gene end by 4 bases; junction bases not matched to a gene: 1. CDR3 loop: CASSLETGGTGELFF. The CDR3 DNA reads as TGTGCCAGCAGCTTAGAAACAGGGGGCACCGGGGAGCTGTTTTTT.

The rearrangement joins TRBV6-6 to TRBJ1-5, with D perhaps matching TRBD1 (5 bases). Trimming removed 7 bases at V and 7 bases at J, with 14 bases between. Germline loops: CDR1 MNHNY, CDR2 SVGAGI (reference sequence). This CDR3 contains 13 residues. CDR3 amino acids: CASTVVGGQPQHF. The CDR3 coding sequence is TGTGCCAGCACCGTTGTCGGGGGGCAGCCCCAGCATTTT.

In its sample, this clone was seen once. This CDR3 reads CASSGGTSGARRTDTQYF. CDR3 in DNA: TGCGCCAGCAGCGGAGGGACTAGCGGGGCCCGGCGCACAGATACGCAGTATTTT. The gene calls are TRBV5-1 and TRBJ2-3; 13 nucleotides line up with TRBD2. V dropped 4 bases and J dropped 1; count of bases not matched to a gene: 9. The germline V gene has CDR1 SGHRS and CDR2 YFSETQ. This CDR3 is built from 18 residues.

This rearrangement joins TRBV10-1 to TRBJ2-3; 9 bases agree with TRBD2. The CDR3 runs 16 residues. The junction had 8 bases not matched to a gene; V was cut back by 1 base and J by 6 bases. Germline V gene lookup returns CDR1 WNHNN and CDR2 SYGVQD (reference sequence). In DNA form, the CDR3 reads TGCGCCAGCAGTGAGTTTTTTGATAGCGGGGGCGATACGCAGTATTTT. It specifies CASSEFFDSGGDTQYF.

The genes are TRBV14 and TRBJ2-5, with 12 nucleotides matching TRBD2. The CDR3 has 15 residues. Unmatched junction bases numbered 2, after V lost 4 bases and J lost 2 bases. Germline CDR1 SGHDN, CDR2 FVKESK. CDR3 DNA sequence: TGTGCCAGCAGCCTACTAGCGGGGGGACAAGAGACCCAGTACTTC. Translating it yields CASSLLAGGQETQYF.

With regard to this clone: Other DNA sequences from this sample encode an identical CDR3 as well. The chain links TRBV11-2 to TRBJ1-2; no definite D call. The germline V gene has CDR1 SGHAT and CDR2 FQNNGV. The CDR3 runs 12 residues. With 0 bases removed from V and 5 bases from J, the gap between germline ends came to 4 bases. CDR3 in DNA: TGTGCCAGCAGCTTAGAGCGTTATGGCTACACCTTC. Its translation: CASSLERYGYTF.

This chain connects TRBV9 to TRBJ2-3; D may correspond to TRBD1 or TRBD2 (5 bases each). This CDR3 is built from 16 residues. Trimming pared 0 bases from V and 2 bases from J, leaving 13 bases between. Germline V gene sequence: CDR1 SGDLS, CDR2 YYNGEE. This chain's CDR3 is CASSVGGSAATDTQYF. The CDR3 coding sequence is TGTGCCAGCAGCGTAGGGGGGAGCGCTGCCACAGATACGCAGTATTTT.

This rearrangement joins TRBV11-2 to TRBJ1-4, with 7 bases matching TRBD1. V was clipped by 5 bases and J by 4 bases; unmatched bases: 4. The V gene's germline CDR1 is SGHAT and CDR2 FQNNGV. This CDR3 contains 14 residues. The CDR3 protein is CASSGTVVNEKLFF. As DNA, the CDR3 is TGTGCCAGCAGCGGGACAGTAGTTAATGAAAAACTGTTTTTT.

This chain joins TRBV30 and TRBJ1-5; 8 nucleotides line up with TRBD1. The CDR3 extends over 14 amino acids. Germline V gives CDR1 GTSNPN, CDR2 SVGIG (reference sequence). With 3 bases clipped from V and 5 bases from J, the junction kept 6 bases outside the gene matches. The CDR3 coding sequence is TGTGCCTGGAGCCAGGGGGCGCAGGATCAGCCCCAGCATTTT. Encoded protein: CAWSQGAQDQPQHF. The complete variable domain, with remaining parts taken from reference TRBV30 and TRBJ1-5, reads SQTIHQWPATLVQPVGSPLSLECTVEGTSNPNLYWYRQAAGRGLQLLFYSVGIGQISSEVPQNLSASRPQDRQFILSSKKLLLSDSGFYLCAWSQGAQDQPQHFGDGTRLSIL.

The rearrangement uses TRBV27 and TRBJ2-7, with TRBD2 matching 10 bases. Germline CDR1 reads MNHEY; CDR2 reads SMNVEV (reference sequence). CDR3 length: 16 residues. J was trimmed by 3 bases and V by 5 bases; bases with no gene match: 10. CDR3 region: CASSQIRSSGSYEQYF. In DNA, the CDR3 is TGTGCCAGCAGTCAAATCAGATCTAGCGGGAGCTACGAGCAGTACTTC.